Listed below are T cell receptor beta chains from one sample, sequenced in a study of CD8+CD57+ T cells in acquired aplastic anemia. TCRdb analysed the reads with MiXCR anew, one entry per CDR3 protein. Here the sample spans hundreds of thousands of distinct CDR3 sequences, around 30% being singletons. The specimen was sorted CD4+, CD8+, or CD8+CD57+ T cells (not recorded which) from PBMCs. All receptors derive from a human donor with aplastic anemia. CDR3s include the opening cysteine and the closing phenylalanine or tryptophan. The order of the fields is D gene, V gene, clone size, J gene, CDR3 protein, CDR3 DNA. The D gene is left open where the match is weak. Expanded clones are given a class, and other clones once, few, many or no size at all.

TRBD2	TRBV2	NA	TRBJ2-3	CASSPLGRGNTDTQYF	TGTGCCAGCAGTCCCCTTGGGAGGGGAAACACAGATACGCAGTATTTT
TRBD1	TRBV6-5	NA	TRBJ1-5	CASSYSPGTGSNQPQHF	TGTGCCAGCAGTTACTCGCCCGGGACAGGGAGCAATCAGCCCCAGCATTTT
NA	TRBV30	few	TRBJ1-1	CALRLRQARFEAFF	TGTGCCCTCCGTCTTAGGCAGGCGCGATTTGAAGCTTTCTTT
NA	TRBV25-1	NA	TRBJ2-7	CASSLFRSGLKRYEQYF	TGTGCCAGCAGTTTATTTCGGTCCGGTCTAAAACGGTACGAGCAGTACTTC
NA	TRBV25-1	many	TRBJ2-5	CASSEYQRETQYF	TGTGCCAGCAGTGAATATCAGCGGGAGACCCAGTACTTC
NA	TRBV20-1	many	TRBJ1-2	CSARALRGYGYTF	TGCAGTGCTAGGGCTCTTAGGGGCTATGGCTACACCTTC
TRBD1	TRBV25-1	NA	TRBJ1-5	CASSIGQGGQHF	TGTGCCAGCAGCATCGGACAGGGTGGTCAGCATTTT
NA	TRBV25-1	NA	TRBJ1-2	CASSTPGGAYGYTF	TGTGCCAGCAGTACCCCCGGAGGGGCCTATGGCTACACCTTC
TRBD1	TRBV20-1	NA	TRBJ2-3	CSAIRGGPDTQYF	TGCAGTGCCATCAGAGGGGGCCCAGATACGCAGTATTTT
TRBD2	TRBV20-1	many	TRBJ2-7	CSARDPSGRGEQYF	TGCAGTGCTAGAGATCCGAGCGGGAGAGGCGAGCAGTACTTC
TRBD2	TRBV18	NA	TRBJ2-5	CASSPGLAPETQYF	TGTGCCAGCTCACCGGGACTAGCGCCAGAGACCCAGTACTTC
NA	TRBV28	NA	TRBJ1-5	CASSDRGFQPQHF	TGTGCCAGCAGCGACCGGGGGTTTCAGCCCCAGCATTTT
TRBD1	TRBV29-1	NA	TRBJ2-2	CSVAYRGLFF	TGCAGCGTTGCCTACAGGGGGCTGTTTTTT
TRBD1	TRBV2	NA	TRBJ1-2	CASSVYEGTGNPPLYGYTF	TGTGCCAGCAGTGTTTATGAGGGGACAGGGAACCCACCTCTCTATGGCTACACCTTC
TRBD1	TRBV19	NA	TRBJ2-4	CASSIGGQGAKNIQYF	TGTGCCAGTAGTATAGGGGGACAGGGAGCCAAAAACATTCAGTACTTC
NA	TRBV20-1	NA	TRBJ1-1	CSASRGGGNTEAFF	TGCAGTGCTAGTAGGGGGGGCGGAAACACTGAAGCTTTCTTT
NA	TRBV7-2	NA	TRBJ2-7	CASSRYREGDRDEQYF	TGTGCCAGCAGCCGTTATAGGGAGGGGGATAGGGACGAGCAGTACTTC
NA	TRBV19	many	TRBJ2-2	CASSIGELNTGELFF	TGTGCCAGTAGTATCGGGGAGTTGAACACCGGGGAGCTGTTTTTT
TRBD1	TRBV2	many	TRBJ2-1	CASSSTGAYNEQFF	TGTGCCAGCAGTTCTACAGGGGCTTACAATGAGCAGTTCTTC
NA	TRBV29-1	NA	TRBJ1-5	CSVVVQGLSNQPQHF	TGCAGCGTTGTAGTTCAGGGACTTAGCAATCAGCCCCAGCATTTT
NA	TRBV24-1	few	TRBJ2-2	CASSPGETGELFF	TGTGCCAGCAGCCCGGGCGAGACCGGGGAGCTGTTTTTT
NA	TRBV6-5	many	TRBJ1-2	CASSYSTGREYGYTF	TGTGCCAGCAGTTACTCGACGGGACGGGAGTATGGCTACACCTTC
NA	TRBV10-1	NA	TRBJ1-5	CASMFHTAEQPQHF	TGTGCCAGCATGTTTCATACAGCTGAACAGCCCCAGCATTTT
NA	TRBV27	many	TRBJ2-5	CASSLNAGRQQETQYF	TGTGCCAGCAGTTTAAATGCCGGGCGGCAACAAGAGACCCAGTACTTC
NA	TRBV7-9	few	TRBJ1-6	CASSQDRGRRDPPLHF	TGCGCCAGCAGCCAAGATCGAGGACGGCGAGATCCACCCCTCCACTTT
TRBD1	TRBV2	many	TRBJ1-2	CASSKETGTNYGYTF	TGTGCCAGCAGTAAAGAGACAGGGACTAACTATGGCTACACCTTC
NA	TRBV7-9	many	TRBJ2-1	CASSYRDNYNEQFF	TGTGCCAGCAGCTACCGGGACAACTACAATGAGCAGTTCTTC
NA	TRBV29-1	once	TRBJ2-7	CSPEGSSYEQYF	TGCAGCCCCGAAGGTAGCTCCTACGAGCAGTACTTC
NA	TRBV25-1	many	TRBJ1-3	CASGFSDTIYF	TGTGCCAGCGGTTTCTCGGACACCATATATTTT
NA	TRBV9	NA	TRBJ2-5	CASSVVGAEGQETQYF	TGTGCCAGCAGCGTAGTAGGAGCGGAAGGGCAAGAGACCCAGTACTTC
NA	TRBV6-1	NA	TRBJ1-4	CAGRDMSEKLFF	TGTGCCGGCAGGGATATGAGTGAAAAACTGTTTTTT
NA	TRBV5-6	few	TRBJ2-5	CASSLTGSEETQYF	TGTGCCAGCAGCTTGACAGGGTCGGAGGAGACCCAGTACTTC
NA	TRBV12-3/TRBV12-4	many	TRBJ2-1	CASSLGGLPRNEQFF	TGTGCCAGCAGCCTTGGGGGACTCCCCCGGAATGAGCAGTTCTTC
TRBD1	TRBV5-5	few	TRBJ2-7	CASSPTGQGNYEQYF	TGTGCCAGCAGCCCAACGGGACAGGGGAACTACGAGCAGTACTTC
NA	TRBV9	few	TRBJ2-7	CANSVVYAYEQYF	TGTGCCAACAGCGTAGTATATGCCTACGAGCAGTACTTC
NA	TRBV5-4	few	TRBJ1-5	CASSLVAGRAGHQPQHF	TGTGCCAGCAGCTTGGTAGCGGGGCGGGCAGGTCATCAGCCCCAGCATTTT
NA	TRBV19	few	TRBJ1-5	CASRPGTIGNQPQHF	TGTGCCAGCAGACCCGGGACAATTGGCAATCAGCCCCAGCATTTT
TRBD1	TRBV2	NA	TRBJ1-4	CASSQDRGPEKLFF	TGTGCCAGCAGCCAGGACAGGGGTCCGGAAAAACTGTTTTTT
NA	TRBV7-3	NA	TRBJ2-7	CASRDHTGEQYF	TGTGCTAGCCGGGACCACACCGGGGAGCAGTACTTC